This T cell receptor beta chain derives from a study of blood T cell repertoires in COVID-19. Whole-study context: COVID-19 samples from acute and convalescent phases originated in the United States, Italy and Spain.

The CDR3 totals 14 residues. Germline V gene lookup returns CDR1 SNHLY and CDR2 FYNNEI. V was pared by 7 bases and J by 6 bases, with 11 bases of the junction left unmatched. As processed by the authors: Reference gene primer amplification yielded estimated nucleated cell counts. Clones were read by immunoSEQ multiplex PCR, and TCRdb kept only the in-frame ones, dropping some. V and J calls and clone size are copied from that table; D and trimming were computed from the DNA. The sample carries approximately 75,000 clones, 80% recorded once. The TCR originated in a man aged 50 to 59 with COVID-19, enrolled during active disease. The rearrangement links TRBV2 to TRBJ1-1; 7 nucleotides line up with TRBD1. The sample was peripheral blood. The CDR3 sequence is CASKVTGGGPEAFF. The CDR3 region has the DNA TGTGCCAGCAAAGTAACCGGAGGGGGCCCTGAAGCTTTCTTT.